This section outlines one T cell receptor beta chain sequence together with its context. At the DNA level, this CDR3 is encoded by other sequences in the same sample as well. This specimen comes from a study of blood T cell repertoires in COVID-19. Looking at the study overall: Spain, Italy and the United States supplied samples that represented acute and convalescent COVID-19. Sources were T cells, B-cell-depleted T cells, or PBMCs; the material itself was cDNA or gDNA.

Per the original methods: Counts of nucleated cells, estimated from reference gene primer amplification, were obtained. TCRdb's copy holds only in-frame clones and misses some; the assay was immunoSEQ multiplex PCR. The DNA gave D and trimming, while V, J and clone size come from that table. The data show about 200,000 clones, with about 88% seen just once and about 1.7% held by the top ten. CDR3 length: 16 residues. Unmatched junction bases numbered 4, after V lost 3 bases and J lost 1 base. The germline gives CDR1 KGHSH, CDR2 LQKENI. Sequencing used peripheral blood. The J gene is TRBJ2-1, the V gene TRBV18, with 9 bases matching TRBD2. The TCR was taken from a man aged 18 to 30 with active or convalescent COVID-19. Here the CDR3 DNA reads TGTGCCAGCTCACCGGTGCGGGGGGGTTCCTACAATGAGCAGTTCTTC. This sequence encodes CASSPVRGGSYNEQFF.